This T cell receptor (beta chain) was sequenced for a study of beta chain features in type 1 diabetes. All of the isolated RNA was reverse transcribed, so expressed TCRB transcripts were sequenced. Measured with immunoSEQ multiplex PCR; TCRdb has only the in-frame clones, and not every one. The sample holds about 110,000 clones, approximately 39% seen once. V dropped 3 bases and J dropped 0; count of bases not matched to a gene: 13. Germline V lookup: CDR1 KGHSH, CDR2 LQKENI. The CDR3 runs to 21 residues. This clonotype was obtained from a woman under 30 in good health. This chain joins TRBV18 and TRBJ2-1; the match to TRBD2 covers 14 bases. The source material was stem cell memory CD4+ T cells from blood. The CDR3 sequence is CASSPGSSGLAGVGSYNEQFF. DNA of the CDR3: TGTGCCAGCTCACCCGGATCGTCGGGACTAGCGGGAGTGGGCTCCTACAATGAGCAGTTCTTC.